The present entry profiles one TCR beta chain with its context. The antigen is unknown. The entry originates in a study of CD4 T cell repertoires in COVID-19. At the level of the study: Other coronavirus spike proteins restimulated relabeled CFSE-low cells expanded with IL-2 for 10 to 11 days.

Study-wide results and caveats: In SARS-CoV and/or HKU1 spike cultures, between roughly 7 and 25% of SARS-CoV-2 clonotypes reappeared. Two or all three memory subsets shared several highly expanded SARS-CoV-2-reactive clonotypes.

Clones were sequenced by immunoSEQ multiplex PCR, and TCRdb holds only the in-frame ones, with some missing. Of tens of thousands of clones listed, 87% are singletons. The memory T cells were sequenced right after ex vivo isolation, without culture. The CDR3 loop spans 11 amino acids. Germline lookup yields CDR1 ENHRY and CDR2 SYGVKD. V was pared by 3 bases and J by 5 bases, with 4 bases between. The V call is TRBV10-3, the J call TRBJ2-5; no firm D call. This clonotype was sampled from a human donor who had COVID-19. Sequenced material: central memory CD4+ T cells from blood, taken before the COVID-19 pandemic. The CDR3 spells CAISDGETQYF. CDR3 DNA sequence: TGTGCCATCAGTGACGGGGAGACCCAGTACTTC.